Following are 16 T cell receptor beta chains from one sample sequenced in a study of OX40 agonist ivuxolimab in advanced cancers. The protocol was immunoSEQ multiplex PCR, while the TCRdb copy is restricted to in-frame clones and leaves out a portion. The sample includes about 79,000 clones, 75% to 95% seen only once; the top ten take around 6.9%. The sequencing here drew on CD4+ or CD8+ T cells sorted from blood, taken in a trial of the OX40 agonist ivuxolimab. The receptors originated from an adult with an advanced solid tumor such as melanoma, head and neck, liver or kidney cancer.

The rearrangement links TRBV30 to TRBJ1-5; 9 nucleotides match TRBD1. With V trimmed by 2 bases and J by 4 bases, 6 bases remained unmatched. CDR3 length: 15 residues. Germline CDR1 is GTSNPN and CDR2 is SVGIG (reference sequence). The CDR3 sequence: CAWSRPGTGNQPQHF. The DNA for the CDR3 is TGTGCCTGGAGTCGCCCCGGGACAGGGAATCAGCCCCAGCATTTT. Complete variable domain (other parts from reference TRBV30 and TRBJ1-5): SQTIHQWPATLVQPVGSPLSLECTVEGTSNPNLYWYRQAAGRGLQLLFYSVGIGQISSEVPQNLSASRPQDRQFILSSKKLLLSDSGFYLCAWSRPGTGNQPQHFGDGTRLSIL.

This chain connects TRBV6-1 to TRBJ1-4; possibly TRBD1 for D (5 bases). The CDR3 has 13 residues. Germline CDR1 MNHNS, CDR2 SASEGT. The V gene lost 4 bases and the J gene lost 8 bases, with 11 bases spanning the gap. The CDR3 sequence: CASSGRVNEKLFF. The CDR3 bases are TGTGCCAGCAGTGGCAGGGTTAACGAAAAACTGTTTTTT.

On this clone: One end of the junction is discordant with germline, which a read error may explain. J is TRBJ2-1 and V is TRBV11-2; D might be TRBD1 (7 bases). This CDR3 contains 16 residues. Germline-derived CDR1 and CDR2 are SGHAT and FQNNGV. CDR3 sequence: CANSLERSGGYNEQFF. The CDR3 DNA reads as TGTGCCAACAGCTTAGAGCGGTCAGGGGGGTACAATGAGCAGTTCTTC.

This clone was observed once. The chain links TRBV2 to TRBJ2-1; D is uncertain. V gave up 4 bases and J gave up 0 bases, with 13 bases separating them. Germline loops: CDR1 SNHLY, CDR2 FYNNEI. This CDR3 has 16 amino acids. The DNA for the CDR3 is TGTGCCAGCAGTGTGCGGTCCCCGAGCTCCTACAATGAGCAGTTCTTC. It translates to CASSVRSPSSYNEQFF.

Concerning this clone: Different DNA sequences within this sample yield the same CDR3. The rearrangement uses TRBV5-1 and TRBJ2-5; TRBD1 matches at 8 bases. Per germline, CDR1 SGHRS and CDR2 YFSETQ. Germline trimming cut 3 bases from V and 5 bases from J; bases unmatched to any gene: 6. The length of the CDR3 is 14 residues. CDR3 residues: CASSSSGGRETQYF. DNA for the CDR3: TGCGCCAGCAGCTCTTCAGGGGGCAGGGAGACCCAGTACTTC.

The chain recombines TRBV19 with TRBJ1-5; D is possibly TRBD1 (6 bases). Germline assignment: CDR1 LNHDA and CDR2 SQIVND (reference sequence). The CDR3 is made up of 17 amino acids. The V and J ends lost 9 bases and 6 bases respectively, with 27 bases between them. CDR3 DNA sequence: TGTGCCAGCCAATCCGGACAGCTTACGAGGACTCGTCAGCCCCAGCATTTT. Translated, it gives CASQSGQLTRTRQPQHF.

This clone was observed a single time. The V gene is TRBV18, the J gene TRBJ2-3; no firm D call. The CDR3 length is 13 residues. The V gene's germline CDR1 is KGHSH and CDR2 LQKENI. The V end was cut by 6 bases, the J end by 0 bases, with 7 bases between. CDR3 loop: CASSSDSTDTQYF. DNA of the CDR3: TGTGCCAGCTCCTCGGACAGCACAGATACGCAGTATTTT.

This chain uses TRBV7-3 with TRBJ1-1; 8 bases are shared with TRBD1. With V trimmed by 4 bases and J by 4 bases, 5 bases remained unmatched. CDR1 is SGHTA, CDR2 FQGTGA, per germline. The CDR3 runs 14 residues. The CDR3: CASSSGQGTTEAFF. The CDR3 region has the DNA TGTGCCAGCAGCTCAGGACAGGGAACCACTGAAGCTTTCTTT.

The rearrangement links TRBV30 to TRBJ2-7, with 13 bases identical to TRBD2. The CDR3 is 13 residues long. J gave up 4 bases and V 5 bases, and 2 bases lay outside the gene matches. The germline gives CDR1 GTSNPN, CDR2 SVGIG (reference sequence). The CDR3 nucleotides read TGTGCCTGGGAGGGACTAGCGGGATACGAGCAGTACTTC. Protein product: CAWEGLAGYEQYF.

In its sample, this clone was seen once. The chain employs TRBV7-9 and TRBJ2-1, with a tentative D call TRBD2 (6 bases). The CDR3 runs to 17 residues. The germline V gene encodes CDR1 SEHNR and CDR2 FQNEAQ (reference sequence). V was pared by 4 bases and J by 5 bases, with 21 bases between. CDR3: CASSSETPGLRDNEQFF. CDR3 bases: TGTGCCAGCAGCTCAGAGACTCCGGGACTTCGAGACAATGAGCAGTTCTTC.

The V and J genes are TRBV4-2 and TRBJ1-5; 8 nucleotides agree with TRBD1. Unmatched junction bases numbered 6, after V lost 2 bases and J lost 3 bases. The germline gives CDR1 LGHNA, CDR2 YNFKEQ. The length of the CDR3 is 16 residues. CDR3 region: CASSQTRTGNNQPQHF. The CDR3 bases are TGTGCCAGCAGCCAAACGAGGACAGGGAACAATCAGCCCCAGCATTTT.

The chain is built from TRBV7-8 and TRBJ1-2, with 12 positions matching TRBD1. Looked up from germline, CDR1 is SGHVS and CDR2 is FQNEAQ. The J segment lost 3 bases and the V segment lost 1 base, leaving 9 bases of the junction unmatched. This CDR3 has 18 residues. This CDR3 reads CASSLVWDRGRPDYGYTF. In nucleotides, the CDR3 is TGTGCCAGCAGCTTAGTGTGGGACAGGGGGCGCCCCGACTATGGCTACACCTTC.

The chain employs TRBV28 and TRBJ2-7; D not resolved. CDR1 is MDHEN and CDR2 is SYDVKM in the germline V gene. The CDR3 length is 14 residues. Between the trimmed V and J ends, which lost 6 bases and 1 base, there was a span of 13 bases. The DNA for the CDR3 is TGTGCCAGCAGCCCGACTGGGAATTCCTACGAGCAGTACTTC. Residues: CASSPTGNSYEQYF.

The rearrangement joins TRBV7-2 to TRBJ1-4, with a tentative D call TRBD1 (5 bases). Deletions cut 1 base from V and 4 bases from J, with 10 bases between. The CDR3 consists of 15 residues. CDR1 and CDR2 from the germline V gene are SGHTA and FQGNSA. This chain's CDR3 is CASSLERGVNEKLFF. CDR3 in DNA: TGTGCCAGCAGCTTAGAACGGGGGGTTAATGAAAAACTGTTTTTT.

The chain employs TRBV4-1 and TRBJ2-3, with D tentatively TRBD2 (6 bases). Looked up from germline, CDR1 is MGHRA and CDR2 is YSYEKL. The CDR3 is made up of 16 amino acids. V was pared by 4 bases and J by 3 bases, with 17 bases between. The CDR3 region has the DNA TGCGCCAGCAGCCGCTCCGAAGCGGGCGTAACAGATACGCAGTATTTT. It specifies CASSRSEAGVTDTQYF.

In its sample, this clone was seen once. The chain is built from TRBV5-1 and TRBJ2-1, with 9 bases fitting TRBD1. The CDR3 spans 17 residues. Germline CDR1 is SGHRS and CDR2 is YFSETQ. Trimming cost V 1 base and J 6 bases; bases outside gene matches: 11. The CDR3 region has the DNA TGCGCCAGCAGCTTGAACCCCCGGGACAGGGTGACCAATGAGCAGTTCTTC. This sequence encodes CASSLNPRDRVTNEQFF.